This T cell receptor (beta chain) stems from a study of cytomegalovirus exposure and HLA in healthy donors. Turning to the study itself: Unique TCR beta sequences numbering over 100 million came from 150 million to 200 million T cells in an earlier analysis. From donors who were HLA-typed, an early data release held approximately 84 million unique TCRs.

Findings and limits, study-wide: The productive fraction for most TCR beta V segments was about 87% or about 30% in an earlier analysis. With later analysis, a missense DCLRE1C variant became linked to TCR beta V- and J-gene trimming.

It was with 60 Vbeta and 13 Jbeta primers that the PCR ran. Produced via immunoSEQ multiplex PCR; TCRdb's table is partial and in-frame only. The profile covers approximately 97,000 clones, with over 60% appearing a single time and more than 9.5% taken by the ten largest. Of note for this clone: Its cognate antigen is unknown.

Germline CDR1 is SGHTA and CDR2 is FQGNSA. Trimming at V came to 4 bases and at J to 5 bases, leaving 1 base not matched to a gene. CDR3 length equals 14 residues. Sequencing was carried out using PBMCs. The rearrangement joins TRBV7-2 to TRBJ2-1; 11 bases line up with TRBD1. The TCR originated in a male donor in good health and CMV-seropositive. The CDR3 sequence is CASSWTGGNNEQFF. CDR3 in DNA: TGTGCCAGCAGCTGGACAGGGGGCAACAATGAGCAGTTCTTC.